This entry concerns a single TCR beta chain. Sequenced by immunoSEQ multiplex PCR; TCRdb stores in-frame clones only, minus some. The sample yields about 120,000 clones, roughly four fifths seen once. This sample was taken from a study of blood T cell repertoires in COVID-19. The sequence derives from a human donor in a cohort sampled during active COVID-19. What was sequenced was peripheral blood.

CDR3 region: CASSRPTGAGANVLTF. CDR3 bases: TGTGCCAGCAGCCGACCCACAGGGGCTGGGGCCAACGTCCTGACTTTC. The gene calls are TRBV2 and TRBJ2-6, with 7 positions matching TRBD1. This CDR3 has 16 residues. The V segment lost 6 bases and the J segment 2 bases; nucleotides outside the gene matches: 7. Looked up from germline, CDR1 is SNHLY and CDR2 is FYNNEI.